This TCR beta chain is from a study of identical twins. This clonotype was counted ten times or more. Its antigen is undetermined. General observations from the study: A partial confounding effect on zero-insertion analyses could come from invariant MAIT and iNKT cells.

In every case, the donor was a healthy Caucasian. Template switching supplied a universal primer site; unique molecular identifiers were carried on the cDNA. TCRdb re-derived calls from the 5' RACE reads in MiXCR, one entry per CDR3 protein. The sample lists 230,000 or so distinct CDR3 sequences; around 8.3% were seen once. V gave up 3 bases and J gave up 3 bases; unmatched junction bases: 2. Per the germline V gene, CDR1 is SGHRS and CDR2 is YFSETQ. This CDR3 contains 14 residues. These data also featured in a second study, about yellow fever vaccine responses in identical twins.

Sequencing input: CD8+ T cells sorted from blood. This chain uses TRBV5-1 with TRBJ2-7; 11 nucleotides line up with TRBD2. The sequence derives from a woman younger than 35 in good health. CDR3 bases: TGCGCCAGCAGCTCTCTAGCGGGGGGCTACGAGCAGTACTTC. Encoded protein: CASSSLAGGYEQYF. The full variable domain, with the rest looked up from reference TRBV5-1 and TRBJ2-7, is KAGVTQTPRYLIKTRGQQVTLSCSPISGHRSVSWYQQTPGQGLQFLFEYFSETQRNKGNFPGRFSGRQFSNSRSEMNVSTLELGDSALYLCASSSLAGGYEQYFGPGTRLTVT.